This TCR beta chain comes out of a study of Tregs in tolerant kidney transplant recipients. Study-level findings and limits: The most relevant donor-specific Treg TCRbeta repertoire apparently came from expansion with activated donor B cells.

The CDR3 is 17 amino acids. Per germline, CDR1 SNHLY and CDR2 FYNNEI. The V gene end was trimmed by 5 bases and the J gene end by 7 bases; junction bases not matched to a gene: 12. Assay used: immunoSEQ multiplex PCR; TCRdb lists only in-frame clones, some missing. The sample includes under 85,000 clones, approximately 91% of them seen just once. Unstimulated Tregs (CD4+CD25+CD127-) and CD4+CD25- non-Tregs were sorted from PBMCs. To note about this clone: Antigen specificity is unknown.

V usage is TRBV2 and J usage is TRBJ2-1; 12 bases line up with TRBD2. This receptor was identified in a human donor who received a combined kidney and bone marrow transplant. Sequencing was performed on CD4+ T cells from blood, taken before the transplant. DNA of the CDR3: TGTGCCAGCAGTCGTACGGGACTAGCGGGTTTGCTAAATGAGCAGTTCTTC. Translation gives CASSRTGLAGLLNEQFF.